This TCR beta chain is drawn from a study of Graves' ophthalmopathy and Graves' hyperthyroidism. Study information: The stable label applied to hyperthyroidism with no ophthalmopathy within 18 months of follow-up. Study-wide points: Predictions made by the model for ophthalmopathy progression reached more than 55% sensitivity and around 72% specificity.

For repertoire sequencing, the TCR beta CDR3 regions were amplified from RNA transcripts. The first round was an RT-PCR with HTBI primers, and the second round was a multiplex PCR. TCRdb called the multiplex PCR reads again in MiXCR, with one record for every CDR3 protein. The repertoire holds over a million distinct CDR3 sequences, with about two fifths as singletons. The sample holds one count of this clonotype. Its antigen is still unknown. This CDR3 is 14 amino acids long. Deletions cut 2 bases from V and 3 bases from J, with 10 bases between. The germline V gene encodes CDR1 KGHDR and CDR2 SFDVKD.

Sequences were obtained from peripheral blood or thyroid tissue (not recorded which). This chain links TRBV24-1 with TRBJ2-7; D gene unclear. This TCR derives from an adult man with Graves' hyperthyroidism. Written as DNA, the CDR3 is TGTGCCACCAGTGATTATGGGGTAAACTACGAGCAGTACTTC. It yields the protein CATSDYGVNYEQYF.